This T cell receptor (beta chain) was retrieved from a study of shared clonotypes between healthy human individuals. Study findings and constraints: In a handful of donors, around 5% of naive CD4 clonotypes appeared in common. Shared clonotypes across all four donors exceeded non-shared ones in generation probability.

The protocol was immunoSEQ multiplex PCR, while the TCRdb copy is restricted to in-frame clones and leaves out a portion. Among about 2.2 million clones listed, about 93% were seen once. The J segment lost 4 bases and the V segment lost 5 bases, leaving 4 bases of the junction unmatched. The CDR3 runs 14 residues. Germline CDR1 LNHDA, CDR2 SQIVND (reference sequence). With respect to this clone: The antigen remains unidentified.

CD45RO-negative, CCR7-selected cells formed the naive CD8 fraction, which excluded terminally differentiated effector memory CD45RA+ cells. The donors were adults (healthy and HIV-negative) with no recent acute infections or vaccinations. Within Nashville, Tennessee resided all donors, each a Caucasian adult. Sequenced input: naive CD8+ T cells from PBMCs. The clonotype was recovered from a man younger than 30 in good health. Some clones in this sample may be carry-over from other donors' samples. This chain uses TRBV19 with TRBJ1-5, with TRBD1 matching 8 bases. CDR3 nucleotide sequence: TGTGCCAGTAGTGAACGACAGGGGAATCAGCCCCAGCATTTT. This translates into CASSERQGNQPQHF.